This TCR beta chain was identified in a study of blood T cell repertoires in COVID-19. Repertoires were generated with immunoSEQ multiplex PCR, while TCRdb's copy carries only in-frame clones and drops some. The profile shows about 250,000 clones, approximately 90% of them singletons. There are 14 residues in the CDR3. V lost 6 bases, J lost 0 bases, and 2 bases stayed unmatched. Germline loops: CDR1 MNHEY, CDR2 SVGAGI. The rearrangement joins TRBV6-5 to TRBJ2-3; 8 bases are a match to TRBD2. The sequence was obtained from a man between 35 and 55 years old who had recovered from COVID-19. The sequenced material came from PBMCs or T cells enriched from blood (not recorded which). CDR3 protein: CASRLAGSTDTQYF. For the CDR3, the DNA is TGTGCCAGCAGGTTAGCGGGAAGCACAGATACGCAGTATTTT.